The T cell receptor (beta chain) described here comes from a study of blood T cell repertoires in COVID-19. Study summary: In each case, the material was cDNA or gDNA derived from T cells, B-cell-depleted T cells, or PBMCs.

Generated by immunoSEQ multiplex PCR, the TCRdb table keeps only in-frame clones and is missing some. The repertoire holds 200,000 to 250,000 clones, with roughly 88% as singletons. The CDR3 is 13 amino acids. Trimming cost V 3 bases and J 6 bases, with 9 bases left between them. The germline V gene encodes CDR1 SGHRS and CDR2 YFSETQ. This receptor was taken from a man aged 50-60 years with active or convalescent COVID-19. The chain carries TRBV5-1 and TRBJ2-2, with D perhaps matching TRBD2 (5 bases). The sample was peripheral blood. The CDR3 DNA reads as TGCGCCAGCAGCTCCGGACTGGCCGGGGAGCTGTTTTTT. As protein: CASSSGLAGELFF.